Below are 31 T cell receptor beta chains sequenced from a single sample in a study of chemoradiotherapy in HPV16-positive cancers. Repertoires were generated with immunoSEQ multiplex PCR, while TCRdb's copy carries only in-frame clones and drops some. The sample yields over a thousand clones, less than 85% seen once. The sample here was tumor tissue, taken from a patient who underwent chemoradiotherapy. These receptor sequences come from a human donor with HPV-associated anogenital cancer.

The gene calls are TRBV19 and TRBJ2-1; perhaps TRBD1 as D (5 bases). CDR3 size: 13 residues. With 8 bases removed from V and 4 bases from J, the gap between germline ends came to 12 bases. CDR1 LNHDA and CDR2 SQIVND come from the germline V gene (reference sequence). The CDR3: CASRAGLYNEQFF. CDR3 nucleotide sequence: TGTGCCAGTCGGGCAGGGCTTTACAATGAGCAGTTCTTC. The whole variable domain, remainder taken from reference TRBV19 and TRBJ2-1, is DGGITQSPKYLFRKEGQNVTLSCEQNLNHDAMYWYRQDPGQGLRLIYYSQIVNDFQKGDIAEGYSVSREKKESFPLTVTSAQKNPTAFYLCASRAGLYNEQFFGPGTRLTVL.

This clone was counted a few times. This chain links TRBV4-1 with TRBJ1-5, with unresolved D. Germline V gene sequence: CDR1 MGHRA, CDR2 YSYEKL. The CDR3 loop spans 14 amino acids. Trimming left V 1 base short and J 0 bases short, with 4 bases between. CDR3 coding DNA: TGCGCCAGCAGCCAAGGCCATAGCAATCAGCCCCAGCATTTT. Translating gives CASSQGHSNQPQHF.

The J gene is TRBJ2-6, the V gene TRBV23-1; D gene ambiguous. TRBV23-1 counts as an open reading frame of uncertain function. The CDR3 extends over 15 amino acids. V was cut by 2 bases and J by 0 bases, with 5 bases left in between. Here the CDR3 DNA reads TGCGCCAGCAGTCAAACAATCTCTGGGGCCAACGTCCTGACTTTC. Translation: CASSQTISGANVLTF.

V usage is TRBV6-6 and J usage is TRBJ1-1; D gene uncertain. CDR1 and CDR2 (germline): MNHNY, SVGAGI (reference sequence). The CDR3 has 16 residues. Trimming stripped 7 bases from V and 1 base from J, with 19 bases between. The CDR3 bases are TGTGCCAGCACTCCCATCTCGGGGTTGGGGAACACTGAAGCTTTCTTT. This encodes CASTPISGLGNTEAFF.

The chain has TRBV11-2 and TRBJ1-2; tentative D call: TRBD1 (5 bases). CDR1 SGHAT and CDR2 FQNNGV come from the germline V gene. V was shortened by 4 bases and J by 5 bases, with 14 bases between the two germline ends. The CDR3 covers 14 residues. CDR3 coding DNA: TGTGCCAGCAGCTCTACGCAGGGACTATATGGCTACACCTTC. This codes for CASSSTQGLYGYTF.

In this sample, this clone turned up a few times. The chain combines TRBV6-5 with TRBJ1-1; a weak D match, TRBD1 (5 bases). The germline CDR1 and CDR2 sequences are MNHEY and SVGAGI. CDR3 length: 12 amino acids. The V end was cut by 2 bases, the J end by 11 bases, with 12 bases between. The CDR3 region is CASSYHNGAAFF. The CDR3 coding sequence is TGTGCCAGCAGTTACCATAATGGGGCGGCTTTCTTT.

V and J are TRBV5-8 and TRBJ2-7; D is perhaps TRBD2 (6 bases). The length of the CDR3 is 17 residues. CDR1 is SGHTS, CDR2 YDEGEE, per germline. The V end lost 3 bases, the J end lost 0 bases, and 19 bases lay between the germline ends. CDR3 sequence (DNA): TGTGCCAGCAGCTCGGGGGTAGTGATGGGAGTCTCCTACGAGCAGTACTTC. Its protein product is CASSSGVVMGVSYEQYF.

This clone is a singleton in its sample. The chain joins TRBV19 to TRBJ1-2; possible D gene TRBD1, 5 bases. Trimming left V 10 bases short and J 2 bases short, with 23 bases between. From germline, CDR1 is LNHDA and CDR2 SQIVND (reference sequence). The CDR3 loop spans 16 amino acids. In nucleotides, the CDR3 is TGTGCCACTGGGGCAAGCGGAAGACCGACCAACTATGGCTACACCTTC. It encodes CATGASGRPTNYGYTF.

V is TRBV7-3 and J is TRBJ2-1, with 10 bases identical to TRBD1. CDR1 SGHTA and CDR2 FQGTGA come from the germline V gene. V trimming: 5 bases; J trimming: 10 bases; junction bases outside the gene matches: 11. The CDR3 length is 15 residues. In DNA, the CDR3 is TGTGCCAGCAGCCTCTGGGGGGACAGGGGTCAGGAGCAGTTCTTC. It encodes CASSLWGDRGQEQFF.

The J gene is TRBJ2-5, the V gene TRBV19; the match to TRBD2 covers 13 bases. The length of the CDR3 is 14 residues. The ends lost 11 bases at V and 6 bases at J; junction bases unmatched: 9. Germline V gives CDR1 LNHDA, CDR2 SQIVND (reference sequence). The CDR3 loop is CASRTSGSEKTQYF. Here the CDR3 DNA reads TGTGCCTCCCGGACTAGCGGGAGTGAGAAGACCCAGTACTTC.

Concerning this clone itself: As the CDR3 is not closed by the conserved phenylalanine or tryptophan, this likely results from a read error. V is TRBV4-2 and J is TRBJ2-7, with TRBD1 as a possible D gene (5 bases). Germline assignment: CDR1 LGHNA and CDR2 YNFKEQ. This CDR3 has 17 amino acids. V dropped 0 bases and J dropped 0 bases, with 15 bases sitting between them. CDR3 DNA sequence: TGTGCCAGCAGCCAAGAAGACAGCCTTGGCAACTCCTACGAGCAGTACCTC. Its translation: CASSQEDSLGNSYEQYL.

This CDR3 reads CASRPGSSYNEQFF. Here the CDR3 DNA reads TGTGCCAGCAGACCAGGCTCCTCCTACAATGAGCAGTTCTTC. This sequence joins TRBV6-1 and TRBJ2-1; D unclear. Trimming shortened V by 6 bases and J by 0 bases, and 9 bases separated the two germline ends. CDR1 and CDR2 from the germline V gene are MNHNS and SASEGT. The CDR3 contains 14 residues.

The chain recombines TRBV5-5 with TRBJ1-2, with TRBD1 matching 8 bases. With 4 bases clipped from V and 4 bases from J, the junction kept 3 bases outside the gene matches. CDR3 length: 13 amino acids. The germline gives CDR1 SGHKS, CDR2 YYEKEE (reference sequence). CDR3: CASSEDRAYGYTF. CDR3 in DNA: TGTGCCAGCAGCGAGGACAGGGCCTATGGCTACACCTTC.

The V call is TRBV5-1, the J call TRBJ2-7, with D maybe TRBD1 (5 bases). Germline V gives CDR1 SGHRS, CDR2 YFSETQ. V was shortened by 4 bases and J by 2 bases, with 13 bases between the two germline ends. This CDR3 region has 14 residues. The CDR3 reads CASSPDIDPYEQYF. As DNA, the CDR3 is TGCGCCAGCAGCCCGGACATCGATCCCTACGAGCAGTACTTC.

V and J are TRBV6-5 and TRBJ1-1; possible D gene TRBD1, 6 bases. CDR1 and CDR2 (germline): MNHEY, SVGAGI. V was trimmed by 5 bases and J by 4 bases, leaving 11 bases between them. The CDR3 spans 13 residues. The CDR3 bases are TGTGCCAGCAGTCAACAGGGAGCCACTGAAGCTTTCTTT. It yields the protein CASSQQGATEAFF.

This clone has more than one count but fewer than ten. This chain links TRBV6-4 with TRBJ2-5; 7 bases map to TRBD1. The CDR3 covers 14 residues. Germline assignment: CDR1 MRHNA and CDR2 SNTAGT. V was pared by 3 bases and J by 5 bases, with 6 bases of the junction left unmatched. In DNA, the CDR3 is TGTGCCAGCAGTGAGACAGGGCCTGTGGAGACCCAGTACTTC. Translation: CASSETGPVETQYF.

This clone was counted a few times. The chain employs TRBV23-1 and TRBJ2-7; TRBD1 agrees at 7 bases. TRBV23-1 is recorded as an ORF, its role being uncertain. This CDR3 is 12 amino acids long. CDR3: CAIGGLSYEQYF. CDR3 nucleotide sequence: TGCGCTATAGGGGGCTTGTCCTACGAGCAGTACTTC.

A few counts support this clone. DNA of the CDR3: TGTGCCATAGACTTAGCTGGGGCCAACGTCCTGACTTTC. It codes for CAIDLAGANVLTF. The J gene is TRBJ2-6, the V gene TRBV7-9; D uncertain. V shed 10 bases and J shed 2 bases, with 9 bases lying between them. Germline V gene data show CDR1 as SEHNR and CDR2 as FQNEAQ (reference sequence). The CDR3 consists of 13 residues.

The V call is TRBV11-1, the J call TRBJ2-3; 8 bases are a match to TRBD1. This CDR3 has 15 residues. Germline V gives CDR1 SGHAT, CDR2 FQDESV (reference sequence). Losses at the gene ends were 6 bases for V and 4 bases for J; bases not matched to a gene: 9. Here the CDR3 reads CASSHWTGMADTQYF. The CDR3 DNA reads TGTGCCAGCAGTCACTGGACAGGGATGGCAGATACGCAGTATTTT.

The rearrangement links TRBV28 to TRBJ1-4; no clear D. Trimming took off 5 bases at V and 8 bases at J, with 15 bases between the two ends. The germline V gene encodes CDR1 MDHEN and CDR2 SYDVKM. The CDR3 covers 14 residues. The CDR3 nucleotides read TGTGCCAGCAGTGAGAGCAAGGGAGGAGAAAAACTGTTTTTT. It yields the protein CASSESKGGEKLFF. Using reference TRBV28 and TRBJ1-4 for the parts outside the CDR3, the full variable domain is DVKVTQSSRYLVKRTGEKVFLECVQDMDHENMFWYRQDPGLGLRLIYFSYDVKMKEKGDIPEGYSVSREKKERFSLILESASTNQTSMYLCASSESKGGEKLFFGSGTQLSVL.

The V call is TRBV11-2, the J call TRBJ2-1; TRBD2 aligns across 15 bases. The CDR3 runs 16 residues. Germline V CDR1 and CDR2: SGHAT, FQNNGV. With V trimmed by 3 bases and J by 8 bases, 5 bases remained unmatched. The CDR3 bases are TGTGCCAGCAGCTTGGGACTAGCGGGAGGCCGCGATGAGCAGTTCTTC. It specifies CASSLGLAGGRDEQFF. The entire variable domain, with the rest obtained from reference TRBV11-2 and TRBJ2-1, is as follows: EAGVAQSPRYKIIEKRQSVAFWCNPISGHATLYWYQQILGQGPKLLIQFQNNGVVDDSQLPKDRFSAERLKGVDSTLKIQPAKLEDSAVYLCASSLGLAGGRDEQFFGPGTRLTVL.

The chain couples TRBV30 to TRBJ2-3, with a tentative D call TRBD2 (5 bases). This CDR3 comprises 14 residues. The germline gives CDR1 GTSNPN, CDR2 SVGIG (reference sequence). The V end was cut by 5 bases, the J end by 4 bases, with 16 bases between. The CDR3 sequence: CAWGPGSVADTQYF. Written as DNA, the CDR3 is TGTGCCTGGGGCCCGGGATCCGTTGCAGATACGCAGTATTTT.

The V and J genes are TRBV2 and TRBJ2-2, with D tentatively TRBD1 (5 bases). Germline CDR1 and CDR2: SNHLY and FYNNEI. V was cut by 4 bases and J by 4 bases, with 7 bases left in between. The CDR3 loop spans 13 amino acids. CDR3 protein: CASSVGPTGELFF. The DNA of the CDR3 is TGTGCCAGCAGTGTGGGGCCCACCGGGGAGCTGTTTTTT. The whole variable domain, filled in from reference TRBV2 and TRBJ2-2, reads EPEVTQTPSHQVTQMGQEVILRCVPISNHLYFYWYRQILGQKVEFLVSFYNNEISEKSEIFDDQFSVERPDGSNFTLKIRSTKLEDSAMYFCASSVGPTGELFFGEGSRLTVL.

The CDR3 spells CASSDLPAGAEETQYF. CDR3 in DNA: TGTGCCAGCAGTGACTTGCCAGCGGGAGCGGAGGAGACCCAGTACTTC. The chain combines TRBV6-4 with TRBJ2-5, with 8 nucleotides matching TRBD2. This CDR3 spans 16 amino acids. J gave up 5 bases and V 1 base, and 9 bases lay outside the gene matches. CDR1 is MRHNA and CDR2 is SNTAGT in the germline V gene.

A single count supports this clone. V is TRBV13 and J is TRBJ2-7; 11 positions agree with TRBD1. The CDR3 runs to 14 residues. Germline loops: CDR1 PRHDT, CDR2 FYEKMQ (reference sequence). V was clipped by 4 bases and J by 2 bases; unmatched bases: 1. CDR3 sequence (DNA): TGTGCCAGCAGCTCGGGACAGGGGGCCTACGAGCAGTACTTC. It yields the protein CASSSGQGAYEQYF.

The gene calls are TRBV2 and TRBJ2-7, with D uncertain. The CDR3 extends over 13 amino acids. CDR1 is SNHLY and CDR2 is FYNNEI in the germline V gene. The germline V and J ends were trimmed by 4 bases and 5 bases, with 12 bases remaining between them. The DNA for the CDR3 is TGTGCCAGCAGTGTAGGGTTGAGCCACGAGCAGTACTTC. The encoded protein is CASSVGLSHEQYF.

CDR3 sequence (DNA): TGCGCCAGCAGCTTGACCCCAGCGCGAGAGGGGAATTACGAGCAGTACTTC. Translating gives CASSLTPAREGNYEQYF. The rearrangement uses TRBV5-1 and TRBJ2-7; TRBD1 or TRBD2 may be the D gene (5 bases each). V was clipped by 1 base and J by 4 bases, with 21 bases between them. The CDR3 loop spans 17 amino acids. CDR1 SGHRS and CDR2 YFSETQ come from the germline V gene.

To note about this clone: One end of the junction is discordant with germline, which a read error may explain. The V and J genes are TRBV7-7 and TRBJ2-5; tentatively, D is TRBD1 (8 bases). The CDR3 extends over 17 amino acids. Germline-derived CDR1 and CDR2 are SSHAT and FNYEAQ (reference sequence). CDR3 loop: CASKQDREEGGQETQYF. The CDR3 nucleotides are TGTGCTAGCAAACAGGACAGGGAAGAGGGGGGGCAAGAGACCCAGTACTTC.

The chain employs TRBV28 and TRBJ2-5; tentative D call: TRBD1 (6 bases). V shed 2 bases and J shed 2 bases, with 12 bases lying between them. The CDR3 totals 15 residues. Germline CDR1 is MDHEN and CDR2 is SYDVKM. The CDR3: CASSLEVTGQETQYF. In nucleotides, the CDR3 is TGTGCCAGCAGTTTAGAGGTTACAGGGCAAGAGACCCAGTACTTC.

This clone was counted only a few times. The chain carries TRBV2 and TRBJ2-7, with unresolved D. The CDR3 is 10 amino acids. Germline CDR1 is SNHLY and CDR2 is FYNNEI. V was clipped by 10 bases and J by 2 bases, with 6 bases between them. The CDR3 DNA follows: TGTGCCACCCGGACCTACGAGCAGTACTTC. Its protein is CATRTYEQYF.

The chain recombines TRBV28 with TRBJ1-1; perhaps TRBD1 as D (5 bases). This CDR3 has 14 amino acids. The V end lost 6 bases, the J end lost 1 base, and 12 bases lay between the germline ends. Germline V gene data show CDR1 as MDHEN and CDR2 as SYDVKM. Here the CDR3 DNA reads TGTGCCAGCAGCCCCTTCAGGGAGAACACTGAAGCTTTCTTT. Translated: CASSPFRENTEAFF. The whole variable domain, filled in from reference TRBV28 and TRBJ1-1, reads DVKVTQSSRYLVKRTGEKVFLECVQDMDHENMFWYRQDPGLGLRLIYFSYDVKMKEKGDIPEGYSVSREKKERFSLILESASTNQTSMYLCASSPFRENTEAFFGQGTRLTVV.